Sequencing of this T cell receptor beta chain was carried out in a study of T cell repertoires in cytomegalovirus infection. Study-level background: Evidence of both CMV infection and a matching HLA type came from public TCR beta signatures. General study findings and limits: In two of eight donors, the top clonotype was HLA-C-restricted CMV-specific. People with CMV and the relevant HLA were identified by cumulative public TCR beta family frequency.

A single record per CDR3 protein comes from TCRdb applying MiXCR to the reads. The table shows around 71,000 distinct CDR3 sequences, with roughly 20% occurring only once. V lost 1 base and J 1 base, leaving 8 bases between the germline ends. Germline values: CDR1 SGHAT, CDR2 FQNNGV. CDR3 length equals 15 residues. In regard to this clonotype: No antigen is known for it.

The receptor was derived from a human donor in good health (CMV status not recorded). Some clones in this sample may be carry-over from other donors' samples. This specimen consisted of CD8+ T cells from cultured PBMCs, obtained from culture after CMV antigen stimulation. The chain joins TRBV11-2 to TRBJ1-5, with D uncertain. The CDR3 is CASSLGRLSNQPQHF. CDR3 sequence (DNA): TGTGCCAGCAGCTTAGGGAGACTAAGCAATCAGCCCCAGCATTTT.